These 25 T cell receptor beta chains were all obtained from the same sample, sequenced in a study of CD8 T cells in Susac syndrome. Random hexamers were used to reverse transcribe about 0.5 to 1 ug of RNA. TCRdb used MiXCR to reprocess the immunoSEQ multiplex PCR reads, holding one entry per CDR3 protein. The sample contains 120,000 to 150,000 distinct CDR3 sequences, roughly 95% of which appear only once. Sequenced sample: CD4+ T cells from PBMCs. The origin of the receptors is a human donor with Susac syndrome.

J is TRBJ1-5 and V is TRBV6-5; D possibly corresponds to TRBD1 (5 bases). The CDR3 totals 12 residues. From germline, CDR1 is MNHEY and CDR2 SVGAGI. Trimming took 8 bases from V and 5 from J, leaving 10 bases between them. The chain's CDR3 is CASGAGHQPQHF. DNA of the CDR3: TGTGCCAGCGGGGCAGGCCATCAGCCCCAGCATTTT.

The V and J genes are TRBV12-3 or TRBV12-4 and TRBJ1-1; 7 bases map to TRBD1. With V trimmed by 5 bases and J by 1 base, 7 bases remained unmatched. The CDR3 is 15 residues long. The CDR3 here is CASSPTDRKNTEAFF. In DNA, the CDR3 is TGTGCCAGCAGTCCCACGGACAGGAAGAACACTGAAGCTTTCTTT.

The chain links TRBV20-1 to TRBJ2-7, with 8 bases matching TRBD1. Germline loops: CDR1 DFQATT, CDR2 SNEGSKA (reference sequence). The junction had 10 bases not matched to a gene; V was cut back by 4 bases and J by 2 bases. The CDR3 loop spans 15 amino acids. The CDR3 sequence is CSAILSGGPTYEQYF. The CDR3 region has the DNA TGCAGTGCTATCTTATCAGGGGGCCCGACCTACGAGCAGTACTTC.

V gene TRBV15 combines with J gene TRBJ2-5, with 7 positions matching TRBD2. Per the germline V gene, CDR1 is LNHNV and CDR2 is YYDKDF (reference sequence). The CDR3 loop spans 15 amino acids. Losses at the gene ends were 8 bases for V and 2 bases for J; bases not matched to a gene: 11. The CDR3 region has the DNA TGTGCCACCCGGAGGCGCGGGGGAAAACAAGAGACCCAGTACTTC. Translating gives CATRRRGGKQETQYF. The variable domain in full, completed from reference TRBV15 and TRBJ2-5, reads DAMVIQNPRYQVTQFGKPVTLSCSQTLNHNVMYWYQQKSSQAPKLLFHYYDKDFNNEADTPDNFQSRRPNTSFCFLDIRSPGLGDTAMYLCATRRRGGKQETQYFGPGTRLLVL.

This sequence joins TRBV28 and TRBJ1-1; D ambiguous. The CDR3 runs 14 residues. Germline CDR1 and CDR2: MDHEN and SYDVKM. With 7 bases removed from V and 0 bases from J, the gap between germline ends came to 12 bases. The CDR3: CASKGQILNTEAFF. CDR3 DNA: TGTGCCAGCAAAGGGCAGATCTTGAACACTGAAGCTTTCTTT.

The chain uses TRBV29-1 and TRBJ2-1, with D possibly being TRBD1 (6 bases). This CDR3 has 13 amino acids. CDR1 and CDR2 (germline): SQVTM, ANQGSEA. Trimming pared 0 bases from V and 7 bases from J, leaving 10 bases between. The CDR3 sequence is CSVEEVGGNEQFF. The CDR3, as DNA: TGCAGCGTTGAAGAGGTAGGGGGAAATGAGCAGTTCTTC.

This clonotype was recorded only once. This sequence joins TRBV20-1 and TRBJ2-7; 7 nucleotides agree with TRBD2. Germline V lookup: CDR1 DFQATT, CDR2 SNEGSKA (reference sequence). CDR3 length equals 16 residues. The trim removed 3 bases at V and 1 base at J, leaving 12 bases unmatched. DNA of the CDR3: TGCAGTGCTAGTGGTGAGCCGGGAGGAAGATCCTACGAGCAGTACTTC. Translating it yields CSASGEPGGRSYEQYF.

The chain couples TRBV5-4 to TRBJ2-6; D is unresolved. This CDR3 is 14 amino acids long. Germline V gene data show CDR1 as SGHNT and CDR2 as YYREEE (reference sequence). Trimming removed 6 bases from V and 4 bases from J, with 11 bases in between. The chain's CDR3 is CASNDQAGANVLTF. The CDR3 DNA is TGTGCCAGCAATGACCAGGCGGGGGCCAACGTCCTGACTTTC. The whole variable domain, filled in from reference TRBV5-4 and TRBJ2-6, reads ETGVTQSPTHLIKTRGQQVTLRCSSQSGHNTVSWYQQALGQGPQFIFQYYREEENGRGNFPPRFSGLQFPNYSSELNVNALELDDSALYLCASNDQAGANVLTFGAGSRLTVL.

The rearrangement joins TRBV24-1 to TRBJ2-7; D gene ambiguous. This CDR3 comprises 13 residues. Deletions cut 5 bases from V and 5 bases from J, with 12 bases between. Germline V gene sequence: CDR1 KGHDR, CDR2 SFDVKD. The CDR3 protein is CATSGQPTDEQYF. The CDR3 nucleotides read TGTGCCACCAGTGGGCAGCCTACAGACGAGCAGTACTTC.

V and J are TRBV29-1 and TRBJ1-2; perhaps TRBD1 as D (6 bases). The germline V gene encodes CDR1 SQVTM and CDR2 ANQGSEA. Trimming removed 6 bases at V and 4 bases at J, with 21 bases between. The CDR3 has 15 residues. The CDR3 coding sequence is TGCAGCGTCGCCCCAGGTGGGGGGCGCGCCTATGGCTACACCTTC. This gives the protein CSVAPGGGRAYGYTF.

The DNA for the CDR3 is TGTGCCAGCAGTGAGAGGGTCCGGGGCTACACCTTC. Its translation is CASSERVRGYTF. This chain joins TRBV2 and TRBJ1-2; D is ambiguous. The V end was cut by 3 bases, the J end by 8 bases, with 10 bases between. There are 12 residues in the CDR3. Germline loops: CDR1 SNHLY, CDR2 FYNNEI.

The V gene is TRBV25-1, the J gene TRBJ1-2, with D hard to call. Trimming cost V 5 bases and J 6 bases, with 16 bases left between them. The germline gives CDR1 MGHDK, CDR2 SYGVNS. The CDR3 loop spans 14 amino acids. This chain's CDR3 is CASSNSFGLDGYTF. CDR3 nucleotide sequence: TGTGCCAGCAGTAACTCCTTTGGGTTGGATGGCTACACCTTC.

The V gene is TRBV29-1, the J gene TRBJ2-3, with D hard to call. V was clipped by 0 bases and J by 0 bases, with 13 bases between them. Germline V CDR1 and CDR2: SQVTM, ANQGSEA. The CDR3 is 16 amino acids. The CDR3 coding sequence is TGCAGCGTTGAAGATCCTCCCTTGACTAGCACAGATACGCAGTATTTT. Translation gives CSVEDPPLTSTDTQYF.

The rearrangement joins TRBV18 to TRBJ2-7; D gene uncertain. The CDR3 length is 11 residues. CDR1 is KGHSH, CDR2 LQKENI, per germline. The ends were cut back, 8 bases at V and 3 bases at J, with 8 bases in the middle. Here the CDR3 reads CASRARYEQYF. As DNA, the CDR3 is TGTGCCAGCCGGGCCCGCTACGAGCAGTACTTC. Drawing the rest from reference TRBV18 and TRBJ2-7, the complete variable domain is NAGVMQNPRHLVRRRGQEARLRCSPMKGHSHVYWYRQLPEEGLKFMVYLQKENIIDESGMPKERFSAEFPKEGPSILRIQQVVRGDSAAYFCASRARYEQYFGPGTRLTVT.

The V call is TRBV9, the J call TRBJ1-4; D is unresolved. Trimming removed 4 bases from V and 1 base from J, with 14 bases in between. Germline CDR1 SGDLS, CDR2 YYNGEE. This CDR3 comprises 16 residues. This CDR3 reads CASSPNQDITNEKLFF. The CDR3 bases are TGTGCCAGCAGCCCCAACCAAGACATAACTAATGAAAAACTGTTTTTT.

Comment on this clonotype: The junction departs from the called germline gene at one end, perhaps through a read error. J is TRBJ1-1 and V is TRBV28; D call uncertain. The CDR3 length is 13 residues. The V gene's germline CDR1 is MDHEN and CDR2 SYDVKM. The CDR3 nucleotides read TGTGCCAGCAGTTTAGTTGTAAGGACTGACGCTTTCTTT. Protein product: CASSLVVRTDAFF.

The chain joins TRBV20-1 to TRBJ2-5, with 9 bases lining up with TRBD2. The CDR3 covers 14 residues. V dropped 1 base and J dropped 2; count of bases not matched to a gene: 2. Germline CDR1 and CDR2: DFQATT and SNEGSKA (reference sequence). In DNA form, the CDR3 reads TGCAGTGCTAGAGCGAGCGGGAGGCAAGAGACCCAGTACTTC. It codes for CSARASGRQETQYF.

The chain employs TRBV25-1 and TRBJ2-1; TRBD2 aligns across 7 bases. The CDR3 totals 16 residues. The trim removed 7 bases at V and 9 bases at J, leaving 18 bases unmatched. Germline V gene data show CDR1 as MGHDK and CDR2 as SYGVNS. The CDR3 sequence: CASNPRERLAACEQFF. The CDR3 nucleotides read TGTGCCAGCAATCCCCGGGAGCGACTAGCTGCGTGTGAGCAGTTCTTC.

V and J are TRBV4-1 and TRBJ2-7; D uncertain. The CDR3 has 15 amino acids. The germline V and J ends were trimmed by 1 base and 9 bases, with 19 bases remaining between them. Germline assignment: CDR1 MGHRA and CDR2 YSYEKL. The CDR3 DNA reads TGCGCCAGCAGCCAAGGCCCGCCCCGTTCTACGAGGCAGTACTTC. Residues: CASSQGPPRSTRQYF.

The rearrangement joins TRBV12-3 or TRBV12-4 to TRBJ1-6; D might be TRBD1 (6 bases). This CDR3 is built from 16 residues. V was cut by 7 bases and J by 0 bases, with 13 bases left in between. CDR3 nucleotides: TGTGCCAGCACCCGAGGACAGAGCTCCTATAATTCACCCCTCCACTTT. Its translation: CASTRGQSSYNSPLHF.

In its sample, this clonotype was seen once. CDR3 nucleotide sequence: TGTGCCAGCAGCGTAGCGGCAGGGGGCGGCGAGACCCAGTACTTC. Amino acid sequence: CASSVAAGGGETQYF. The genes are TRBV9 and TRBJ2-5, with TRBD1 matching 8 bases. V dropped 0 bases and J dropped 5; count of bases not matched to a gene: 6. The CDR3 sequence is 15 residues long. Germline V gives CDR1 SGDLS, CDR2 YYNGEE.

The chain couples TRBV12-3 or TRBV12-4 to TRBJ2-1; 14 bases fit TRBD2. The ends lost 5 bases at V and 9 bases at J; junction bases unmatched: 9. There are 16 residues in the CDR3. The CDR3 DNA reads as TGTGCCAGCAGTCTGACTAGCGGGGGGGCCGGGGGTGAGCAGTTCTTC. Its protein is CASSLTSGGAGGEQFF.

V and J are TRBV5-1 and TRBJ2-4; D uncertain. This CDR3 is 15 amino acids long. V lost 2 bases and J 5 bases, leaving 14 bases between the germline ends. Per germline, CDR1 SGHRS and CDR2 YFSETQ. CDR3 in DNA: TGCGCCAGCAGCTTACTTTCCCTCCCCCAAAACATTCAGTACTTC. Protein: CASSLLSLPQNIQYF.

V gene TRBV20-1 combines with J gene TRBJ2-3; 10 bases map to TRBD2. This CDR3 has 14 residues. The germline gives CDR1 DFQATT, CDR2 SNEGSKA (reference sequence). J lost 6 bases, V lost 5 bases, and 8 bases had no gene match. This chain's CDR3 is CSALSAGGPDTQYF. As DNA, the CDR3 is TGCAGTGCTCTGTCAGCGGGGGGGCCTGATACGCAGTATTTT.

V gene TRBV9 combines with J gene TRBJ2-1, with D perhaps TRBD2 (6 bases). The germline V and J ends were trimmed by 4 bases and 8 bases, with 16 bases remaining between them. Looked up from germline, CDR1 is SGDLS and CDR2 is YYNGEE. CDR3 length equals 14 residues. The CDR3 region is CASSSRTTTDEQFF. As DNA, the CDR3 is TGTGCCAGCAGCTCTCGGACTACCACGGATGAGCAGTTCTTC.